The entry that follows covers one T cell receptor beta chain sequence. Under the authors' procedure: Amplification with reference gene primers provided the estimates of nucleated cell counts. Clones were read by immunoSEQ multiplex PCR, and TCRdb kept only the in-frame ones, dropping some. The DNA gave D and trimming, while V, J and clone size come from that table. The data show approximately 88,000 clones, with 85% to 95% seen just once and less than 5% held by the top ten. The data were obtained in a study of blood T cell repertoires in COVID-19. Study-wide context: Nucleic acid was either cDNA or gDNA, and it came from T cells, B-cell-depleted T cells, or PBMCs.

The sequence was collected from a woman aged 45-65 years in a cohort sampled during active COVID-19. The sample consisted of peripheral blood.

CDR3 DNA sequence: TGCGCCAGCAGCTTGGTAGGGACAGATAATGAAAAACTGTTTTTT. It is translated as CASSLVGTDNEKLFF. This chain uses TRBV5-1 with TRBJ1-4, with 7 positions matching TRBD1. The CDR3 loop spans 15 amino acids. The germline gives CDR1 SGHRS, CDR2 YFSETQ. Losses at the gene ends were 0 bases for V and 4 bases for J; bases not matched to a gene: 3.